This T cell receptor beta chain came from a study of T cell repertoires in cytomegalovirus infection. Study context: Matching HLA type and CMV infection were both indicated by public TCR beta signatures.

Details on this clonotype: Its antigen is unidentified.

The V end lost 7 bases, the J end lost 2 bases, and 12 bases lay between the germline ends. Germline V gene lookup returns CDR1 MNHNS and CDR2 SASEGT. The CDR3 covers 13 residues. MiXCR was run by TCRdb on the reads, yielding one entry per CDR3 protein. This table has about 920,000 distinct CDR3 sequences, under 40% appearing once. This chain links TRBV6-1 with TRBJ2-7, with a weak D call TRBD1 (6 bases). This material consisted of cultured CD8+ T cells from PBMCs, taken from culture after CMV antigen stimulation. This TCR derives from a human donor in good health (CMV status not recorded). Some clones in this sample may be carry-over from other donors' samples. CDR3 in DNA: TGTGCCAGCAACGGGACACCGACCTACGAGCAGTACTTC. Translating gives CASNGTPTYEQYF.